The present T cell receptor (beta chain) was sequenced within a study of cytomegalovirus exposure and HLA in healthy donors. With respect to this clone: Its cognate antigen is unknown.

60 Vbeta and 13 Jbeta primers were used in PCR. Sequencing used immunoSEQ multiplex PCR; TCRdb keeps in-frame clones, though not all of them. The data hold roughly 160,000 clones, with roughly 80% observed a single time. Broader study findings: In an earlier analysis, productive rearrangement rates for most beta V segments clustered near 87% or 30%. A later analysis linked a missense DCLRE1C variant to TCR beta V- and J-gene trimming. Analyzed later, most CMV-associated TCR beta chains appeared HLA-restricted.

This TCR came from a boy between 2 and 10 years old in good health and CMV-seronegative. Sequencing input: PBMCs.

CDR3: CASRKAAGELFF. As DNA, the CDR3 is TGTGCCAGCAGGAAGGCGGCTGGGGAGCTGTTTTTT. The chain combines TRBV28 with TRBJ2-2, with D unclear. CDR1 is MDHEN and CDR2 is SYDVKM in the germline V gene. The CDR3 has 12 residues. V was clipped by 6 bases and J by 8 bases, with 10 bases between them.